This T cell receptor (beta chain) was captured by sequencing in a study of blood T cell repertoires in COVID-19. Original methodology: Amplified reference gene primers provided the basis for estimating nucleated cell counts. Clones were sequenced by immunoSEQ multiplex PCR, and TCRdb holds only the in-frame ones, with some missing. That table supplies the V and J calls and clone size; D and trimming were determined from the DNA. The table has 190,000 or so clones, more than 75% seen once. Germline trimming cut 4 bases from V and 2 bases from J; bases unmatched to any gene: 1. CDR3 length: 14 amino acids. Per the germline V gene, CDR1 is KGHDR and CDR2 is SFDVKD.

The chain couples TRBV24-1 to TRBJ2-3; 8 nucleotides align to TRBD1. The sequence was obtained from a woman aged 18-30 years who had recovered from COVID-19. The sample consisted of peripheral blood. In DNA, the CDR3 is TGTGCCACCAGTGAGACAGGGGCCACAGATACGCAGTATTTT. Amino acid sequence: CATSETGATDTQYF.